These 4 T cell receptor beta chains originate from one sample sequenced in a study of neurological immune-mediated disorders. This sample's time point: longitudinal time-point 1 (baseline). MiXCR, run by TCRdb on the 5' RACE reads, gives a single entry per CDR3 protein. The sample records about 50,000 distinct CDR3 sequences, 10% being singletons. Sequences were obtained from PBMCs. Receptors were obtained from a woman between 35 and 50 years old in good health.

Many counts were recorded for this clonotype. The chain combines TRBV5-6 with TRBJ2-1; D is possibly TRBD1 or TRBD2 (7 bases each). The CDR3 extends over 19 amino acids. V lost 4 bases to trimming and J lost 0 bases, with 23 bases between them. The germline gives CDR1 SGHDT, CDR2 YYEEEE. CDR3 residues: CASSARAGRGLFSYNEQFF. The CDR3 coding sequence is TGTGCCAGCAGCGCGCGGGCGGGGAGGGGGCTATTCTCCTACAATGAGCAGTTCTTC.

This clonotype was counted many times. The CDR3 reads CASGSIAGGPYEQYF. As DNA, the CDR3 is TGTGCCAGCGGGAGTATAGCGGGAGGGCCCTACGAGCAGTACTTC. The chain carries TRBV7-8 and TRBJ2-7; 11 nucleotides agree with TRBD2. Unmatched junction bases numbered 8, after V lost 8 bases and J lost 2 bases. The germline CDR1 and CDR2 sequences are SGHVS and FQNEAQ. The CDR3 loop spans 15 amino acids.

This clonotype was seen ten or more times. V gene TRBV4-1 combines with J gene TRBJ2-1; D call uncertain. This CDR3 is 15 amino acids long. V lost 0 bases and J 4 bases, leaving 10 bases between the germline ends. Germline V lookup: CDR1 MGHRA, CDR2 YSYEKL. This CDR3 reads CASSQDPGPYNEQFF. The CDR3 nucleotides read TGCGCCAGCAGCCAAGATCCGGGCCCATACAATGAGCAGTTCTTC.

This clonotype was seen repeatedly, ten times or more. The CDR3 DNA is TGTGCCAGCAGCCCACGACCGGGGACAAACACTGAAGCTTTCTTT. Translated: CASSPRPGTNTEAFF. The chain links TRBV7-2 to TRBJ1-1; a possible D gene is TRBD1 (6 bases). From germline, CDR1 is SGHTA and CDR2 FQGNSA. Trimming pared 5 bases from V and 2 bases from J, leaving 15 bases between. The CDR3 length is 15 residues.